The entry below describes one TCR beta chain. This receptor's antigen is unknown. No much larger clonotype is one base removed from it; base qualities were not supplied. The sample comes from a study of CD8+ T cells in alopecia areata (dated by TCRdb to 2016 to 2019). Regarding the study in general: Treated patients were enrolled in an open-label pilot trial of oral tofacitinib at 5 to 10 mg twice daily for moderate-to-severe alopecia areata. In humans, TCRbeta sequencing was performed on scalp tissue and on sorted CD4+ and CD8+ peripheral blood T cells from healthy controls and from patients with patchy or totalis/universalis alopecia areata. Patients on tofacitinib were biopsied at baseline and after 4 and 24 weeks of treatment, and several of the patients also had a later scalp biopsy. Scalp clonality was compared across normal scalp (n=4), patchy alopecia areata scalp (n=8), and alopecia totalis/universalis scalp (n=8). RNA was obtained with the PAXgene miRNA kit for fixed scalp, the miRNeasy kit for PBMCs, and the RNeasy kit for mouse skin. Patients received tofacitinib for 6 to 18 months and were then followed off drug for 6 months to check for delayed response and recurrence. High-throughput TCRbeta sequencing was used to examine T cell clonal expansion in alopecia areata in both the C3H/HeJ mouse model and human patients. immunoSEQ multiplex PCR using 35 Vbeta forward primers and 13 Jbeta reverse primers was used to amplify TCRbeta CDR3 regions.

From the cysteine through the phenylalanine, the CDR3 covers 13 amino acids. Only the CDR3 DNA is retained, 39 bases long and in frame from the first base. Per the germline V gene, MGHRA is the CDR1 and YSYEKL is the CDR2. V is clipped by 4 bases and J by 2 bases, and the sequence between their germline boundaries is 9 bases long. Summary of the overall study and its limitations: Resident alphabeta T cells in normal human skin are also sequenced, complicating scalp TCR repertoire analysis, unlike mouse skin dominated by gammadelta T cells. Compared with normal scalp, lesional scalp, particularly in alopecia totalis/universalis, had higher clonality and more expanded CD8+ clones, which suggests antigenic drive. TCR sequences shared between patients were less clear than in mice, possibly partly because of HLA diversity in the patient population.

Receptors were amplified or captured by the immunoSEQ multiplex PCR assay. RNA was extracted from all samples and reverse transcribed into cDNA, which served as template for TCR sequencing. SuperScript III was used to make first-strand cDNA, primed with a 2:1 mix of oligo-dT and random hexamers. A synthetic immune receptor repertoire was used to measure amplification bias, and any remaining bias was corrected computationally. The original methods were these. Raw reads were preprocessed to remove errors, and CDR3 was defined according to IMGT conventions as the region from the conserved cysteine to phenylalanine. Clonality was computed by normalizing Shannon entropy by log2 of the number of productive unique TCRs and subtracting the result from 1. Scalp TCRbeta sequences were cross-referenced with sorted blood CD4 and CD8 repertoires so that the CD4 or CD8 identity of scalp clones could be inferred. TCRdb limited this immuneACCESS table to in-frame rearrangements with V and J called. A share of clones is missing; checked studies link under half to unresolved V genes, and the rest is unexplained. V and J calls and clone size are those listed in that table; D and trimming were worked out from the DNA. Within this sample are some 56,000 clones, with around 96% of them counted one time only. The ten largest account for around 24% of the sample.

This sample's time point label indicates: baseline before oral tofacitinib. Peripheral blood and lesional scalp punch biopsies were obtained from patients with alopecia areata. PBMCs were isolated by density centrifugation and stained for CD3, CD4 and CD8, after which CD4+ and CD8+ T cells were sorted on a FACSAria. This receptor chain uses TRBV4-1 and TRBJ2-7, with the D gene not confidently named. Sequenced here: CD8+ T cells sorted from blood, sampled at week 0. This clonotype was sampled from a human donor with alopecia areata. The CDR3 is CASSLDGTYEQYF. The DNA is TGCGCCAGCAGCCTCGATGGCACCTACGAGCAGTACTTC.